Following are 18 T cell receptor beta chains from one sample sequenced in a study of shared clonotypes between healthy human individuals. The table came from immunoSEQ multiplex PCR; TCRdb's copy has only in-frame clones and leaves some out. The sample lists about 580,000 clones, roughly 98% occurring once. As defined, naive CD8 cells were CD45RO-negative and positively selected for CCR7, with terminally differentiated effector memory CD45RA+ cells excluded. The sequenced material came from naive CD8+ T cells sorted from blood. These receptors all come from a man aged 30 to 39 in good health.

The V and J genes are TRBV29-1 and TRBJ2-1, with D tentatively TRBD2 (6 bases). The CDR3 is 12 residues long. V was clipped by 8 bases and J by 10 bases, with 18 bases between them. Germline values: CDR1 SQVTM, CDR2 ANQGSEA. CDR3 region: CSTVRREQEQFF. CDR3 DNA: TGCAGCACAGTTAGGAGGGAGCAGGAGCAGTTCTTC.

The genes are TRBV10-3 and TRBJ2-6; perhaps TRBD1 as D (6 bases). Deletions cut 8 bases from V and 0 bases from J, with 14 bases between. This CDR3 has 16 residues. Germline assignment: CDR1 ENHRY and CDR2 SYGVKD. The CDR3 DNA is TGTGCCATCGCTGGGACAAGCTCCTCTGGGGCCAACGTCCTGACTTTC. This encodes CAIAGTSSSGANVLTF.

V gene TRBV14 combines with J gene TRBJ1-1, with D possibly matching TRBD1 (5 bases). The CDR3 extends over 17 amino acids. CDR1 is SGHDN, CDR2 FVKESK, per germline. V gave up 3 bases and J gave up 6 bases, with 23 bases separating them. The CDR3 bases are TGTGCCAGCAGCCACCTTACTGGGGCCCCGACGTGGCCTGAAGCTTTCTTT. This sequence encodes CASSHLTGAPTWPEAFF.

The J gene is TRBJ1-1, the V gene TRBV5-1, with 8 bases that match TRBD1. The junction had 6 bases not matched to a gene; V was cut back by 4 bases and J by 7 bases. Germline V gene lookup returns CDR1 SGHRS and CDR2 YFSETQ. The CDR3 spans 13 residues. CDR3: CASSPGTGLEAFF. The CDR3, as DNA: TGCGCCAGCAGCCCCGGGACAGGCCTTGAAGCTTTCTTT.

V and J are TRBV10-3 and TRBJ1-2, with D possibly matching TRBD1 (6 bases). Germline-derived CDR1 and CDR2 are ENHRY and SYGVKD. Between the trimmed V and J ends, which lost 3 bases and 3 bases, there was a span of 17 bases. The CDR3 contains 16 residues. For the CDR3, the DNA is TGTGCCATCAGTGACTCCGACAGGCTCCTCTACTATGGCTACACCTTC. Translated: CAISDSDRLLYYGYTF.

The genes are TRBV27 and TRBJ2-7; D assignment may be TRBD1 or TRBD2 (6 bases each). The CDR3 is made up of 14 amino acids. With 4 bases removed from V and 4 bases from J, the gap between germline ends came to 14 bases. Germline lookup yields CDR1 MNHEY and CDR2 SMNVEV (reference sequence). The CDR3 DNA reads as TGTGCCAGCAGTTCTTTCGTAGGGGGGTACGAGCAGTACTTC. It is translated as CASSSFVGGYEQYF.

This chain uses TRBV2 with TRBJ2-1; 8 bases fit TRBD2. With 7 bases clipped from V and 6 bases from J, the junction kept 11 bases outside the gene matches. The V gene's germline CDR1 is SNHLY and CDR2 FYNNEI. This CDR3 is built from 15 residues. The CDR3 reads CASTRSGTAGNEQFF. The DNA of the CDR3 is TGTGCCAGCACTCGTAGCGGGACCGCGGGCAATGAGCAGTTCTTC. The full variable domain, rest sourced from reference TRBV2 and TRBJ2-1, is EPEVTQTPSHQVTQMGQEVILRCVPISNHLYFYWYRQILGQKVEFLVSFYNNEISEKSEIFDDQFSVERPDGSNFTLKIRSTKLEDSAMYFCASTRSGTAGNEQFFGPGTRLTVL.

The chain uses TRBV9 and TRBJ2-5; tentatively, D is TRBD1 (6 bases). Per germline, CDR1 SGDLS and CDR2 YYNGEE. V was clipped by 4 bases and J by 2 bases, with 12 bases between them. This CDR3 is built from 14 residues. CDR3 sequence reads: CASSLTGRQETQYF. In nucleotides, the CDR3 is TGTGCCAGCAGCTTAACAGGGCGTCAAGAGACCCAGTACTTC.

V and J are TRBV5-8 and TRBJ2-2, with 8 positions matching TRBD2. The CDR3 sequence is 14 residues long. V lost 10 bases, J lost 1 base, and 6 bases stayed unmatched. CDR1 and CDR2 (germline): SGHTS, YDEGEE. The CDR3 region has the DNA TGTGCCTCCCTAGCGGGTGGGAACACCGGGGAGCTGTTTTTT. It translates to CASLAGGNTGELFF.

The chain uses TRBV5-5 and TRBJ2-1, with a tentative D call TRBD1 (5 bases). This CDR3 is built from 12 residues. V was pared by 1 base and J by 6 bases, with 5 bases between. Germline V CDR1 and CDR2: SGHKS, YYEKEE (reference sequence). The CDR3 here is CASSLTGNEQFF. The CDR3 nucleotides read TGTGCCAGCAGCTTGACAGGCAATGAGCAGTTCTTC. The full variable domain, in which reference TRBV5-5 and TRBJ2-1 provide the parts outside the CDR3, is DAGVTQSPTHLIKTRGQQVTLRCSPISGHKSVSWYQQVLGQGPQFIFQYYEKEERGRGNFPDRFSARQFPNYSSELNVNALLLGDSALYLCASSLTGNEQFFGPGTRLTVL.

About this clone itself: The same CDR3 can be traced to other DNA sequences in this sample. V is TRBV28 and J is TRBJ1-2; D remains ambiguous. The germline V gene encodes CDR1 MDHEN and CDR2 SYDVKM. V was trimmed by 8 bases and J by 2 bases, leaving 6 bases between them. The CDR3 is made up of 11 amino acids. The chain's CDR3 is CASGPNYGYTF. The CDR3, as DNA: TGTGCCAGCGGACCGAACTATGGCTACACCTTC.

The chain joins TRBV28 to TRBJ2-1; no definite D call. CDR3 size: 12 residues. V dropped 6 bases and J dropped 7 bases, with 10 bases sitting between them. Germline V lookup: CDR1 MDHEN, CDR2 SYDVKM. Here the CDR3 DNA reads TGTGCCAGCAGCAAAGACCTTAATGAGCAGTTCTTC. It is translated as CASSKDLNEQFF.

The chain recombines TRBV29-1 with TRBJ2-7, with a possible D match to TRBD1 (6 bases). Germline CDR1 reads SQVTM; CDR2 reads ANQGSEA. V lost 1 base and J 4 bases, leaving 11 bases between the germline ends. The CDR3 has 13 amino acids. As DNA, the CDR3 is TGCAGCGTTGAAGGTACAGGGAGATACGAGCAGTACTTC. Protein: CSVEGTGRYEQYF.

The chain recombines TRBV5-1 with TRBJ2-7, with D possibly called TRBD1 or TRBD2 (6 bases each). Germline CDR1 SGHRS, CDR2 YFSETQ. The CDR3 length is 17 residues. Trimming cost V 0 bases and J 3 bases, with 19 bases left between them. The CDR3 is CASSLAPGPGANYEQYF. CDR3 nucleotides: TGCGCCAGCAGCTTGGCCCCAGGCCCGGGGGCGAACTACGAGCAGTACTTC.

This chain uses TRBV5-4 with TRBJ1-1; unclear D gene. The CDR3 is made up of 15 amino acids. V was trimmed by 4 bases and J by 11 bases, leaving 24 bases between them. CDR1 is SGHNT, CDR2 YYREEE, per germline (reference sequence). The CDR3 DNA sequence: TGTGCCAGCAGCACCGCCGGGTTAAGGGAAAATTCGGCTTTCTTT. Translated, it gives CASSTAGLRENSAFF.

The CDR3 is CSITEQETQYF. The DNA of the CDR3 is TGCAGCATAACGGAGCAAGAGACCCAGTACTTC. The J gene is TRBJ2-5, the V gene TRBV20-1; D uncertain. This CDR3 is built from 11 residues. The germline gives CDR1 DFQATT, CDR2 SNEGSKA (reference sequence).

The chain is built from TRBV7-2 and TRBJ2-6; tentative D call: TRBD1 (5 bases). The CDR3 runs 19 residues. The germline CDR1 and CDR2 sequences are SGHTA and FQGNSA. V dropped 2 bases and J dropped 2 bases, with 19 bases sitting between them. Written as DNA, the CDR3 is TGTGCCAGCAGCTTATGGGGTTCAGGGTCGTATACTGGGGCCAACGTCCTGACTTTC. Protein: CASSLWGSGSYTGANVLTF.

The rearrangement joins TRBV7-3 to TRBJ2-7; possible D gene TRBD2, 6 bases. The CDR3 runs 13 residues. CDR1 is SGHTA and CDR2 is FQGTGA in the germline V gene. Trimming shortened V by 5 bases and J by 7 bases, and 15 bases separated the two germline ends. CDR3 DNA: TGTGCCAGCAGCCCTGGGACTGGGCGGGAGCAGTACTTC. Its protein is CASSPGTGREQYF.